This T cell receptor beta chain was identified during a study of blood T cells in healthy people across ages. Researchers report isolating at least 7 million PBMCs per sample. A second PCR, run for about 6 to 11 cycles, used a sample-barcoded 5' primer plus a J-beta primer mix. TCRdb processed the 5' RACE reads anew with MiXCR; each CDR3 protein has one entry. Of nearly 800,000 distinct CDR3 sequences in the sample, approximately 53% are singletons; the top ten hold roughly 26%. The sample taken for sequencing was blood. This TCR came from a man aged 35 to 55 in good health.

CDR3 amino acids: CASSEAGPSEKLFF. Here the CDR3 DNA reads TGTGCCAGCAGCGAGGCGGGGCCCTCGGAAAAACTGTTTTTT. The J gene is TRBJ1-4, the V gene TRBV9; the D gene is possibly TRBD1 (5 bases). This CDR3 spans 14 amino acids. V shed 3 bases and J shed 8 bases, with 14 bases lying between them. Germline V CDR1 and CDR2: SGDLS, YYNGEE.